One sample yielded the 8 T cell receptor beta chains listed below, sequenced in a study of T cell repertoires and HLA-DP antigens. Their antigens remain unidentified. Using immunoSEQ multiplex PCR, the repertoire was profiled, and TCRdb retains in-frame clones only, with some absent. The data show about 89,000 clones, approximately 89% seen once. The source material was CD4+ T cells from PBMCs. The receptors come from a man between 50 and 59 years old in good health and CMV-seronegative.

V is TRBV28 and J is TRBJ2-3; D uncertain. The CDR3 length is 14 residues. Germline V gene sequence: CDR1 MDHEN, CDR2 SYDVKM. The V end lost 6 bases, the J end lost 2 bases, and 12 bases lay between the germline ends. CDR3 residues: CASRSSSPTDTQYF. DNA of the CDR3: TGTGCCAGCAGGTCCTCCTCTCCCACAGATACGCAGTATTTT.

The rearrangement joins TRBV28 to TRBJ1-5; no reliable D call. Germline V gene data show CDR1 as MDHEN and CDR2 as SYDVKM. V was clipped by 4 bases and J by 3 bases, with 13 bases between them. This CDR3 has 15 amino acids. CDR3 DNA sequence: TGTGCCAGCAGTTCCCAAGACACCTTCAATCAGCCCCAGCATTTT. Its translation: CASSSQDTFNQPQHF.

V gene TRBV7-9 combines with J gene TRBJ2-3, with 12 bases matching TRBD2. The CDR3 loop spans 16 amino acids. Germline CDR1 SEHNR, CDR2 FQNEAQ (reference sequence). The ends lost 1 base at V and 6 bases at J; junction bases unmatched: 5. CDR3 amino acids: CASSLGLAGVSDTQYF. The DNA for the CDR3 is TGTGCCAGCAGCTTAGGACTAGCGGGAGTGTCTGATACGCAGTATTTT.

The chain carries TRBV28 and TRBJ2-7; TRBD1 agrees at 8 bases. Trimming took 5 bases from V and 6 from J; bases not matched to a gene: 12. Germline V lookup: CDR1 MDHEN, CDR2 SYDVKM. There are 15 residues in the CDR3. The CDR3 DNA reads as TGTGCCAGCAGTGAACTCGGGGACAGGCGGACCGAGCAGTACTTC. Translating it yields CASSELGDRRTEQYF.

Remarks on this clone: Lacking the conserved final phenylalanine or tryptophan, this CDR3 likely reflects a read error. This chain connects TRBV15 to TRBJ2-7; TRBD2 agrees at 7 bases. The CDR3 is 14 residues long. From germline, CDR1 is LNHNV and CDR2 YYDKDF (reference sequence). Unmatched junction bases numbered 2, after V lost 1 base and J lost 2 bases. For the CDR3, the DNA is TGTGCCACCAGCAGAGGCGGGGGAACCTACGAGCAGTACCTC. This codes for CATSRGGGTYEQYL.

The chain combines TRBV6-6 with TRBJ1-2; TRBD1 matches at 11 bases. The V and J ends lost 7 bases and 6 bases, in that order; junction bases with no gene match: 4. The germline CDR1 and CDR2 sequences are MNHNY and SVGAGI (reference sequence). The CDR3 is 13 amino acids. CDR3 coding DNA: TGTGCCAGCACCGAGGACAGGGGGCATGGCTACACCTTC. Protein product: CASTEDRGHGYTF.

V and J are TRBV28 and TRBJ1-1, with D possibly matching TRBD1 (5 bases). The germline V gene has CDR1 MDHEN and CDR2 SYDVKM. Trimming removed 5 bases at V and 1 base at J, with 14 bases between. The CDR3 totals 15 residues. The CDR3 loop is CASSPSSTGNTEAFF. The CDR3, as DNA: TGTGCCAGCAGTCCTTCCTCAACAGGGAACACTGAAGCTTTCTTT. The entire variable domain, with the rest obtained from reference TRBV28 and TRBJ1-1, is as follows: DVKVTQSSRYLVKRTGEKVFLECVQDMDHENMFWYRQDPGLGLRLIYFSYDVKMKEKGDIPEGYSVSREKKERFSLILESASTNQTSMYLCASSPSSTGNTEAFFGQGTRLTVV.

The chain combines TRBV7-9 with TRBJ1-2, with D maybe TRBD1 (6 bases). Germline values: CDR1 SEHNR, CDR2 FQNEAQ (reference sequence). The CDR3 covers 16 residues. The V end was cut by 4 bases, the J end by 4 bases, with 19 bases between. The CDR3 sequence is CASSSLPGGRSYGYTF. CDR3 in DNA: TGTGCCAGCAGCTCCCTACCGGGGGGCAGGAGCTATGGCTACACCTTC.